The entry that follows covers one TCR beta chain sequence. The antigen remains undetermined. The data were taken from a study of Ad26.COV2.S vaccination and SARS-CoV-2 variants. As for the study in general: Into the muscle, Ad26.COV2.S was dosed once or twice, 56 days apart.

Points from the study as a whole: Greater spike-specific TCR breadth was seen in vaccine recipients than in placebo recipients. Total responses of T cells may have been underestimated by the analyses of TCR breadth and depth.

The treatment denotes: 15 to 20 received Ad26.COV2.S at low or high dose, single or two shots; about 5 received placebo; per-sample allocation not given. All samples were drawn on day 63, counting from the first vaccine or placebo injection. Donor was an adult aged 18-55 years in Boston. Clones were sequenced by immunoSEQ multiplex PCR, and TCRdb holds only the in-frame ones, with some missing. The data show 430,000 or so clones, nearly 90% seen once. The TCR sequence derives from a person aged 18 to 59 who received the Ad26.COV2.S COVID-19 vaccine or a placebo. Sequenced here: peripheral blood, sampled in a trial of Ad26.COV2.S vaccine versus placebo.

CDR3 DNA sequence: TGCAGCGTTGAAGTCGGGTCGCAGGCGAACACTGAAGCTTTCTTT. It yields the protein CSVEVGSQANTEAFF. The V gene is TRBV29-1, the J gene TRBJ1-1, with D uncertain. This CDR3 region has 15 residues. V shed 1 base and J shed 1 base, with 13 bases lying between them. Per the germline V gene, CDR1 is SQVTM and CDR2 is ANQGSEA.